This T cell receptor (beta chain) came from a study of T cells after posttransplantation cyclophosphamide. The assay was immunoSEQ multiplex PCR, and TCRdb's table has in-frame clones only and misses some. This set yields 1,000 or so clones and no singletons; the top ten hold roughly 23%. The CDR3 loop spans 14 amino acids. CDR1 SNHLY and CDR2 FYNNEI come from the germline V gene. Trimming stripped 4 bases from V and 7 bases from J, with 14 bases between. This clone is medium-sized (0.01 to 0.1%). A marrow graft followed busulfan-fludarabine conditioning, with cyclophosphamide on days +3 and +4. The gene calls are TRBV2 and TRBJ2-1, with a weak D call TRBD1 (6 bases). This clonotype was obtained from a male patient aged 30 to 40 who received an allogeneic stem cell transplant from a related donor, was CMV-positive, and had no GVHD. Some T cells may be the graft donor's. Sequenced here: PBMCs, sampled after allogeneic stem cell transplant with posttransplant cyclophosphamide. DNA for the CDR3: TGTGCCAGCAGTGCTCGGGACATCGATAATGAGCAGTTCTTC. It yields the protein CASSARDIDNEQFF. Full variable domain (remainder filled in from reference TRBV2 and TRBJ2-1): EPEVTQTPSHQVTQMGQEVILRCVPISNHLYFYWYRQILGQKVEFLVSFYNNEISEKSEIFDDQFSVERPDGSNFTLKIRSTKLEDSAMYFCASSARDIDNEQFFGPGTRLTVL.